This TCR beta chain was captured by sequencing in a study of cytomegalovirus exposure and HLA in healthy donors (dated by TCRdb to 2015 to 2018). For the study in its entirety: In an earlier analysis of roughly 590 of the donors, 276 Gb of sequence data and roughly 100 million unique TCR beta sequences from about 190 million T cells were reported. Around 300 gigabases of sequencing data and 70 million to 85 million unique TCR sequences were included in an early release covering 550 to 650 HLA-typed donors. Besides the first cohort of 666 subjects, a separate validation cohort made up of roughly 130 different subjects was used. In the later analysis, no new phenotypic data were used to find candidate immune exposures; instead, reliance was placed on TCR beta sequences and their occurrence across donors. Of the 398 genotyped donors, 81% were placed in the genetic ancestry cluster associated with self-reported Caucasian donors. Typing coverage differed by locus: A, B, C, DRB1 and DQB1 were typed in about 620-630 donors, DQA1 in about 500, DPA1 in 600 to 610, and DPB1 in 472. The study aimed to test whether signatures of past pathogen exposure could be identified by cataloging public T cell receptors. The study used immunosequencing to profile the T cell repertoires of approximately 640 subjects and linked those repertoires to cytomegalovirus serostatus. Donor age, sex, ethnicity and CMV serostatus were collected together with the repertoire data. To predict cytomegalovirus infection status, the study brought together high-throughput TCR immunosequencing, statistical association of individual TCRs with disease status, and machine learning. A later genetic analysis used genome-wide SNP genotypes for about three fifths of the roughly 700 donors, treating that subset as a discovery cohort. Roughly 5 DR-DQ haplotypes were handled as single units for association and clustering because linkage in the cohort was strong. To decide whether each TCR beta V gene segment behaved as functional or pseudogenic, an earlier analysis of 587 of the donors relied on high-throughput TCR beta sequencing. On average, over 200,000 unique TCR beta nucleotide sequences were sequenced per donor among more than 350 genotyped donors of the cohort, with 15% to 20% of those sequences being non-productive. All discovery cohort repertoires had been generated using a single sequencing platform. A later analysis re-analyzed previously published TCR beta repertoires from 666 donors and added high-resolution HLA genotyping to study TCR occurrence patterns. HLA typing covered class I and class II loci at four-digit resolution. Study-wide findings and limitations: Strong co-occurrence of HLA alleles, especially DR and DQ, made assigning TCR associations to individual alleles difficult. A further reported finding was that TCR beta sequences accurately predicted the HLA-A and HLA-B alleles for most subjects in the first cohort. Because the 87-base-pair reads could not distinguish some IMGT-functional V segments, including TRBV6-2 and TRBV6-3, those segments were excluded. Correlated functional status among segregating V segments might reflect linkage disequilibrium, but an unknown experimental factor could not be ruled out. An association between a missense DCLRE1C variant and V-gene and J-gene trimming of TCR beta chains was found in a later genetic analysis and replicated in an independent cohort. At a false discovery rate of 0.05, a later analysis linked about 17,000 TCR beta sequences to specific HLA alleles. Because some donors lacked HLA typing at each locus, the association tests relied only on the typed subset. A later analysis found that most CMV-associated TCR beta chains appeared HLA-restricted, with HLA associations seemingly driven largely by CMV exposure. Compared with the approximately 720-donor mean, donors in an Asian-associated ancestry cluster had fewer N-insertions in productive TCRs, according to a later genetic analysis. In an earlier analysis of approximately 590 of the donors, most TCR beta V segments appeared in productive rearrangements about 90% or about 30% of the time, broadly matching IMGT annotations. The study gave a list of roughly 150 TCR beta chains associated with cytomegalovirus. Immune exposure information for the cohort was limited to CMV serostatus. In a later analysis, TCR association rates were found to vary across HLA loci, with the most associated TCRs seen for DRB1 alleles and the fewest for HLA-C alleles. Most TCR sequences were seen in very few donors, while some public TCRs were found in many individuals. According to the authors, the approach could potentially be generalized to other disease states and immunological phenotypes. Only TCR beta chains were sequenced in this cohort, and the absence of alpha or paired-chain data limited detectable features. About 15 rarely observed V segments, including chromosome 9 orphons, were excluded from the earlier analysis of approximately 500 of the donors because counts were too low. Compared with equally common non-associated chains, HLA-associated TCR beta chains in a later analysis were more clonally expanded and had lower generation probabilities. The classifier was reported to diagnose cytomegalovirus status with high specificity and sensitivity in both the original and validation cohorts. According to a later analysis, parvovirus B19, influenza, CMV and Epstein-Barr virus appeared linked to several top co-occurrence clusters. In vitro tests confirmed that a few of the cytomegalovirus-associated TCR beta chains recognize cytomegalovirus antigens. A cluster of highly shared sequence variants was judged likely to be a technical artifact of the sequencing pipeline. The presence/absence analyses assumed that sequencing depth was roughly uniform across donors, and that assumption may not be true.

The library was produced with the immunoSEQ multiplex PCR assay. For the multiplex PCR, a mixture combining 60 forward primers for TCR Vbeta segments and 13 reverse primers for TCR Jbeta segments was used. The CDR3 region of rearranged TCR beta genes was amplified from genomic DNA with a multiplex PCR assay. Amplified TCR beta libraries were sequenced as 87-base-pair reads on the Illumina HiSeq System. The authors processed their data as follows. In a later analysis, some 80 million unique TCR beta chains were counted across the roughly 610 repertoires, and roughly 10 million of these chains were shared by at least two donors. Raw reads were error-corrected and collapsed into unique sequences by a nearest-neighbor algorithm in which closely related sequences were merged to remove PCR and sequencing errors. To assign V, D and J gene segments, CDR3 sequences were aligned to IMGT reference sequences. For a sequence to be retained, a match of at least six nucleotides to both a V gene segment and a J gene segment was required. A rearrangement counted as productive if the CDR3 had no stop codons and remained in frame with V and J, and every other rearrangement counted as non-productive. CDR3 was defined by IMGT convention, running from the second conserved V-encoded cysteine to the conserved J-encoded phenylalanine. In an earlier analysis of roughly 580 of the donors, sequences lacking an unambiguous match to a single V gene segment were excluded. An earlier analysis of a few hundred of the donors called V segments functional above 56.7% productive rearrangements and segregating when the between-donor standard deviation exceeded 5%. A statistical classification framework was built for diagnosing cytomegalovirus status from the catalog of TCR beta chain sequences. V and J gene assignment, in a later analysis, came from comparing TCR nucleotide sequences with IMGT/GENE-DB human TR gene sequences. A later analysis assigned CDR3 sequences and most-parsimonious VDJ recombination scenarios with the TCRdist pipeline. In a later analysis, every TCR beta chain was defined by the combination of its CDR3 amino acid sequence and its V-gene family, and reads without a unique V-gene family were dropped. A later analysis removed several hundred highly shared, low-generation-probability nucleotide sequences to deal with suspected cross-contamination and a sequencing artifact. For each public chain, a later analysis derived a clonal expansion index from normalized ranks of inferred template counts within each repertoire. A later analysis computed generation probabilities with a VDJ recombination model fitted to out-of-frame rearrangements, and checked the results against IGoR. A later analysis scored TCR-TCR, TCR-HLA and TCR-CMV co-occurrence with hypergeometric tests, applying a repertoire-size bias correction to TCR pairs. In a later analysis, false discovery rates were estimated by permuting HLA or CMV assignments 20 times. In a later analysis, co-occurring TCRs were grouped with DBSCAN, and TCRdist sequence similarity was added when clustering was performed within HLA-allele-positive subsets. Repertoires with fewer than 30,000 or more than 120,000 public chains, plus five repertoires with anomalous nucleotide sharing, were excluded from co-occurrence clustering. This is the immuneACCESS table as TCRdb keeps it, with only in-frame sequences that have V and J called. A part of the clones is gone; compared with another copy, unresolved V genes explain less than half, and the rest is unexplained. V, J and clone size are taken as reported in that table, and D and trimming were inferred from the DNA itself. In this sample the table shows 80,000 or so clones, around 78% of which occur a single time. The ten largest clones represent 3% to 3.5% of the sample.

Sequences MNHEY (CDR1) and SMNVEV (CDR2) are obtained from the germline V gene (reference sequence). From the cysteine through the phenylalanine, the CDR3 covers 14 amino acids. The DNA shown is the 42-base CDR3, in frame from base 1. V and J lose 5 bases and 2 bases, and a span of 13 bases separates them. Comments on this clone: Its antigen specificity is not known. Base qualities are missing; no much larger clone stands one base away.

The cohort was made up of 666 healthy bone marrow donors. At the time of sampling, every cohort member was nominally healthy, though immune exposures that went unrecorded were likely present. The donor was CMV seronegative and belonged to the group of several hundred seronegative cohort members. Every donor gave a peripheral blood sample, and the peripheral blood mononuclear cells from that sample were used for TCR beta sequencing. Genomic DNA was extracted from the blood cell samples with the Qiagen DNeasy Blood Extraction Kit. The chain couples TRBV27 to TRBJ2-7; matching of 5 bases hints at TRBD2 as the D gene. Sequenced input: PBMCs. This TCR was recovered from a middle-aged man in good health and CMV-seronegative. The CDR3 sequence is CASSPITGTYEQYF. The DNA sequence is given as TGTGCCAGCAGTCCCATAACCGGGACCTACGAGCAGTACTTC.